A selection of T cell receptor beta chains follows, all from one sample in a study of cytomegalovirus exposure and HLA in healthy donors. TCRdb's table, derived via immunoSEQ multiplex PCR, lists solely in-frame clones and lacks some. The sample holds some 40,000 clones, over 40% seen once. The sequencing input was PBMCs. The receptors were sampled from a middle-aged woman in good health and CMV-seropositive. The CDR3 runs from the conserved cysteine through the conserved F or W. The D gene is left open where the match is weak. Rows may omit the clone size; those that give it use once, few, many or a size class.

j_call clone_size cdr3_length v_call d_call cdr3_aa cdr3_nt
TRBJ1-1 - 13 TRBV2 - CASATAQNTEAFF TGTGCCAGCGCGACAGCACAGAACACTGAAGCTTTCTTT
TRBJ1-1 once 17 TRBV5-1 - CASSLVLPGRGNTEAFF TGCGCCAGCAGCTTGGTCTTACCTGGACGGGGGAACACTGAAGCTTTCTTT
TRBJ1-1 few 13 TRBV7-2 - CASSLVINTEAFF TGTGCCAGCAGCTTAGTAATAAACACTGAAGCTTTCTTT
TRBJ2-2 - 15 TRBV6-4 TRBD1 CASSNSGGNTGELFF TGTGCCAGCAGTAATTCAGGGGGCAACACCGGGGAGCTGTTTTTT
TRBJ2-5 - 13 TRBV4-2 - CASSQRGSEAQYF TGTGCCAGCAGCCAACGGGGAAGTGAGGCCCAGTACTTC
TRBJ1-6 - 15 TRBV15 - CATSRDKGVSSPLHF TGTGCCACCAGCAGAGACAAAGGGGTTAGCTCACCCCTCCACTTT
TRBJ1-6 few 13 TRBV30 - CAWSPLGTSPLHF TGTGCCTGGAGCCCCCTGGGGACATCACCCCTCCACTTT
TRBJ1-2 - 14 TRBV7-9 - CASSLGREAGGYTF TGTGCCAGCAGCTTAGGCCGGGAGGCAGGGGGCTACACCTTC
TRBJ2-2 once 15 TRBV30 - CAWSIGQTDTGELFF TGTGCCTGGAGTATAGGACAGACGGACACCGGGGAGCTGTTTTTT
TRBJ2-5 - 14 TRBV5-1 - CASSLSGDQETQYF TGCGCCAGCAGCTTATCCGGGGACCAAGAGACCCAGTACTTC
TRBJ2-5 - 15 TRBV5-1 - CASSRNRETEETQYF TGCGCCAGCAGCCGCAACCGGGAGACAGAAGAGACCCAGTACTTC
TRBJ2-1 - 19 TRBV9 TRBD2 CAGSHTTRAGTSGNNEQFF TGTGCCGGCAGCCACACAACTAGAGCCGGGACTAGCGGGAACAATGAGCAGTTCTTC
TRBJ2-3 - 15 TRBV29-1 TRBD2 CSVVIAGGPTDTQYF TGCAGCGTTGTGATAGCGGGGGGGCCCACAGATACGCAGTATTTT
TRBJ1-5 - 13 TRBV2 TRBD1 CASTGTGNQPQHF TGTGCCAGCACCGGGACAGGTAATCAGCCCCAGCATTTT
TRBJ2-7 - 15 TRBV11-2 - CASIKRAGVWDEQYF TGTGCCAGCATCAAAAGGGCAGGGGTTTGGGACGAGCAGTACTTC
TRBJ1-1 - 17 TRBV7-2 TRBD1 CASSLLGDRELNTEAFF TGTGCCAGCAGCTTATTGGGTGACAGGGAATTGAACACTGAAGCTTTCTTT
TRBJ1-3 - 16 TRBV30 TRBD1 CAWSIFGRGTGNTIYF TGTGCCTGGAGTATATTCGGCAGGGGGACTGGAAACACCATATATTTT
TRBJ1-2 few 14 TRBV7-8 - CASSAEGRNYGYTF TGTGCCAGCAGCGCTGAAGGGAGGAACTATGGCTACACCTTC
TRBJ2-1 - 14 TRBV28 - CASSLTSSYNEQFF TGTGCCAGCAGTTTGACTAGCTCCTACAATGAGCAGTTCTTC
TRBJ2-1 once 14 TRBV7-3 TRBD2 CASSPGLAANEQFF TGTGCCAGCAGCCCGGGACTAGCCGCCAATGAGCAGTTCTTC
TRBJ2-1 - 16 TRBV30 TRBD2 CAWSKLRTSSYNEQFF TGTGCCTGGAGTAAACTGAGGACTAGCTCCTACAATGAGCAGTTCTTC
TRBJ2-2 - 17 TRBV9 - CASSVGQGPTLTGELFF TGTGCCAGCAGCGTAGGTCAGGGCCCGACTCTCACCGGGGAGCTGTTTTTT
TRBJ2-5 - 16 TRBV5-1 - CASSLGVGGLVETQYF TGCGCCAGCAGCCTTGGTGTCGGGGGGCTCGTGGAGACCCAGTACTTC
TRBJ1-2 - 15 TRBV5-1 TRBD1 CASSPTATGRYGYTF TGCGCCAGCAGCCCAACCGCGACAGGGAGGTATGGCTACACCTTC
TRBJ2-5 - 17 TRBV28 TRBD2 CASRNRATSGDRETQYF TGTGCCAGCCGGAACAGGGCGACTAGCGGGGATCGGGAGACCCAGTACTTC
TRBJ2-3 - 14 TRBV2 - CASSDWGRPDTQYF TGTGCCAGCAGTGATTGGGGGAGGCCAGATACGCAGTATTTT
TRBJ2-5 few 14 TRBV6-6 - CASSPQGPEETQYF TGTGCCAGCAGCCCCCAGGGTCCAGAAGAGACCCAGTACTTC
TRBJ2-5 - 15 TRBV7-2 TRBD2 CASSLVGGLGRAQYF TGTGCCAGCAGCTTAGTTGGGGGCCTCGGGAGGGCCCAGTACTTC
TRBJ1-1 - 13 TRBV5-1 TRBD1 CASSTTGDTEAFF TGCGCCAGCAGCACCACAGGGGATACTGAAGCTTTCTTT
TRBJ1-2 - 15 TRBV4-2 TRBD1 CASSETGASNYGYTF TGTGCCAGCAGCGAAACAGGGGCCTCTAACTATGGCTACACCTTC
TRBJ1-2 - 13 TRBV6-5 - CASSWDLLYGYTF TGTGCCAGCAGTTGGGACTTGCTTTATGGCTACACCTTC
TRBJ1-6 - 15 TRBV7-3 TRBD1 CASSRTGQSNSPLHF TGTGCCAGCAGCAGAACGGGACAGTCGAATTCACCCCTCCACTTT
TRBJ1-6 few 13 TRBV10-3 - CAISEGENSPLHF TGTGCCATCAGTGAGGGGGAGAATTCACCCCTCCACTTT
TRBJ1-1 once 15 TRBV7-2 - CASSLLAGGRTEAFF TGTGCCAGCAGCTTACTGGCCGGGGGTAGAACTGAAGCTTTCTTT
TRBJ2-5 - 15 TRBV6-6 TRBD2 CASSYFLGGGETQYF TGTGCCAGCAGTTACTTCCTGGGCGGGGGGGAGACCCAGTACTTC